This T cell receptor (beta chain) is drawn from a study of T cell responses to AZD1222 COVID-19 vaccine. Profiled with immunoSEQ multiplex PCR; TCRdb holds only in-frame clones, not every one. The sample carries around 150,000 clones, 70% to 90% recorded once. Germline V lookup: CDR1 MNHEY, CDR2 SVGAGI. There are 15 residues in the CDR3. Deletions cut 0 bases from V and 9 bases from J, with 15 bases between. About this clone itself: As yet, its antigen is unknown.

Study observations and caveats: Nearly half of spike-specific TCRs reportedly target unmutated variant regions. Two doses of AZD1222 preceded a rise in Spike-specific TCR breadth and depth. Mapped onto spike, vaccine-associated CD4 TCRs spanned it and were dominant at 160-218 and 743-854.

This sequence was found in an adult who received the AZD1222 COVID-19 vaccine. This sample comprised peripheral blood, obtained 28 days after the second AZD1222 dose. This rearrangement joins TRBV6-5 to TRBJ2-1; D perhaps matches TRBD2 (5 bases). The CDR3 region is CASSYSIERRTEQFF. Written as DNA, the CDR3 is TGTGCCAGCAGTTACTCGATTGAGCGGAGAACTGAGCAGTTCTTC.